This TCR beta chain was captured by sequencing in a study of regulatory T cells in long-lasting Graves disease. Trimming removed 6 bases from V and 3 bases from J; junction bases left unmatched: 9. Looked up from germline, CDR1 is MDHEN and CDR2 is SYDVKM. The CDR3 runs to 15 residues. This clonotype was counted many times. Its antigen is not identified. CDR3-region Arm-PCR and iRepertoire HTBI primers produced the TCR beta libraries. TCRdb analysed the multiplex PCR reads with MiXCR anew, one entry per CDR3 protein. The sample comprises about 470,000 distinct CDR3 sequences, 15% of which are singletons, and approximately 16% rests with the top ten. Time point indicated: newly diagnosed GD, antithyroid drugs for less than 3 months. PBMC RNA served as the TCR library source. General observations from the study: Blood alone, not thyroid tissue, was studied.

These data were likewise used in another study, on T cells in Graves' hyperthyroidism and ophthalmopathy.

The sequencing here drew on peripheral blood mononuclear cells (PBMCs), taken at new diagnosis, from a patient treated with antithyroid drugs. The TCR sequence derives from a woman aged 25-40 years with Graves disease. This chain joins TRBV28 and TRBJ2-7; TRBD1 aligns across 9 bases. The CDR3 DNA is TGTGCCAGCAGCTCCCCTACAGGGGGCTACTACGAGCAGTACTTC. This gives the protein CASSSPTGGYYEQYF.